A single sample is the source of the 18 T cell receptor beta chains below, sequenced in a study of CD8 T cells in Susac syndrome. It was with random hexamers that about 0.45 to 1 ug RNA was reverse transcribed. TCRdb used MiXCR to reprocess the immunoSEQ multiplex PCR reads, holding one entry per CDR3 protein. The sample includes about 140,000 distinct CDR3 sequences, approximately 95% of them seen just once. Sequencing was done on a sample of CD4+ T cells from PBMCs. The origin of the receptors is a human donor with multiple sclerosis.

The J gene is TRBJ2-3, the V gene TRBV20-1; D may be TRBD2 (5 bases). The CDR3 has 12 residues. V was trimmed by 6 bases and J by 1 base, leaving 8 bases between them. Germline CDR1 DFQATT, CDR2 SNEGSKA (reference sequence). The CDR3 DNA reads TGCAGTGCCGAGGGCCGCACAGATACGCAGTATTTT. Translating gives CSAEGRTDTQYF.

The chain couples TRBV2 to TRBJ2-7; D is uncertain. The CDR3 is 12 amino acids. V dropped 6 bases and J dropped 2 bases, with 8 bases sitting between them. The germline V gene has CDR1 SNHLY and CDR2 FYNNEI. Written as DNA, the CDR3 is TGTGCCAGCAGCCGGCAGGCCTACGAGCAGTACTTC. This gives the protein CASSRQAYEQYF.

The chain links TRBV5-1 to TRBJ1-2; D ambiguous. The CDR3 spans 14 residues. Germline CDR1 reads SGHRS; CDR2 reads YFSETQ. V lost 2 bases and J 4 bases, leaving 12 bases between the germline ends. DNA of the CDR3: TGCGCCAGCAGCTTACCTGCAAAGCTCTATGGCTACACCTTC. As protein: CASSLPAKLYGYTF.

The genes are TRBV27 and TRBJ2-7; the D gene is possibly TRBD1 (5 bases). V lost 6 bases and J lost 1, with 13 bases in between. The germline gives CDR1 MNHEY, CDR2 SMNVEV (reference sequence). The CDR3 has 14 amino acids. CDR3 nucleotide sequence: TGTGCCAGCAGCTATACAGACAGTTCCTACGAGCAGTACTTC. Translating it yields CASSYTDSSYEQYF.

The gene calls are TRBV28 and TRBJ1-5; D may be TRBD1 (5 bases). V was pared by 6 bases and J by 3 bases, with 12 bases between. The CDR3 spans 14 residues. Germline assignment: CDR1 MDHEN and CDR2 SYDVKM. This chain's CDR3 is CASRDTRANQPQHF. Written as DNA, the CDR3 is TGTGCCAGCAGGGACACGAGGGCCAATCAGCCCCAGCATTTT.

The CDR3 nucleotides are TGTGCCAGCAGCTCCGGGCAGACCAATTCACCCCTCCACTTT. Residues: CASSSGQTNSPLHF. The chain carries TRBV7-3 and TRBJ1-6, with no clear D. The germline CDR1 and CDR2 sequences are SGHTA and FQGTGA. The CDR3 loop spans 14 amino acids. V was cut by 4 bases and J by 7 bases, with 11 bases left in between. Based on the CDR3 plus reference TRBV7-3 and TRBJ1-6, the full variable domain is GAGVSQTPSNKVTEKGKYVELRCDPISGHTALYWYRQSLGQGPEFLIYFQGTGAADDSGLPNDRFFAVRPEGSVSTLKIQRTERGDSAVYLCASSSGQTNSPLHFGNGTRLTVT.

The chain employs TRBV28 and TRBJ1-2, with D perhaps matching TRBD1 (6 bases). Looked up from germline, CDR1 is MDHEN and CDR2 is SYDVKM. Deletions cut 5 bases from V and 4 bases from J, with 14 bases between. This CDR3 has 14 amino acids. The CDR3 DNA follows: TGTGCCAGCAGTGGGCAGGGAGGGGGCTATGGCTACACCTTC. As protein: CASSGQGGGYGYTF.

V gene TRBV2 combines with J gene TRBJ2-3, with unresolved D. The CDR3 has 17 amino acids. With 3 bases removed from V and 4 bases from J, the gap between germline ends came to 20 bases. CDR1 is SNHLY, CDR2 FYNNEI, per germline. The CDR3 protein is CASSERGSLSFPDTQYF. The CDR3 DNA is TGTGCCAGCAGTGAGCGTGGTAGCTTATCCTTCCCAGATACGCAGTATTTT.

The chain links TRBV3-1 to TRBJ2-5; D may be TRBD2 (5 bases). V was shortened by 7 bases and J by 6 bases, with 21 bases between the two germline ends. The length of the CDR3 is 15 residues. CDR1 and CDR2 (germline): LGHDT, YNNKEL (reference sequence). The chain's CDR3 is CASNPKGPGWQTQYF. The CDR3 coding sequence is TGTGCCAGCAACCCGAAGGGCCCGGGGTGGCAGACCCAGTACTTC.

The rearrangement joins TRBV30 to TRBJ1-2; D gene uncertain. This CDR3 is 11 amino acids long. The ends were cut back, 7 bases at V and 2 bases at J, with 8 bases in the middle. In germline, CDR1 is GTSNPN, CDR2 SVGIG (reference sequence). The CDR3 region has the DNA TGTGCCTCTACGGAAAACTATGGCTACACCTTC. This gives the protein CASTENYGYTF.

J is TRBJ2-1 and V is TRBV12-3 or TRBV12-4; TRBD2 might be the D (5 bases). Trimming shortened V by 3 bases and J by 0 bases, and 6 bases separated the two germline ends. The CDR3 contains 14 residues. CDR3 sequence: CASSFGSSYNEQFF. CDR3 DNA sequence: TGTGCCAGCAGTTTTGGGAGCTCCTACAATGAGCAGTTCTTC.

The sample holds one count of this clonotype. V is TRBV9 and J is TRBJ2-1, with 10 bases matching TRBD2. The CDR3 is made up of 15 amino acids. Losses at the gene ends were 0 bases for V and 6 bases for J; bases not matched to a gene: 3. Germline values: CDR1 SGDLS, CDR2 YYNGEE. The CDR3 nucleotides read TGTGCCAGCAGCGTAGGTGGGACTAGCGCCAATGAGCAGTTCTTC. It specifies CASSVGGTSANEQFF.

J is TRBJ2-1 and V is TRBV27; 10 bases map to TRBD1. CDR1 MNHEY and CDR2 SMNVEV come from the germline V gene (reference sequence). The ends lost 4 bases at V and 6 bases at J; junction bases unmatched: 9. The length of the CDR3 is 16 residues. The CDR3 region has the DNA TGTGCCAGCAGTTCCGGAAGACAGGGGGCCGGCAATGAGCAGTTCTTC. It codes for CASSSGRQGAGNEQFF.

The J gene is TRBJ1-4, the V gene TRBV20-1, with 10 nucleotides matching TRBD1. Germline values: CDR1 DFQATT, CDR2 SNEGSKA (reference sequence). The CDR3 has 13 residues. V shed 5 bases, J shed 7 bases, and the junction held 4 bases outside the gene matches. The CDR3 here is CSARQGAIEKLFF. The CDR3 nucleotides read TGCAGTGCTCGACAGGGGGCAATTGAAAAACTGTTTTTT.

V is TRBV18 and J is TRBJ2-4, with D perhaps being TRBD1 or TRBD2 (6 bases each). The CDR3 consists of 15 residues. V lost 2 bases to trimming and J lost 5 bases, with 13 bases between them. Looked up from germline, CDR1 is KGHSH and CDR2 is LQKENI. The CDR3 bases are TGTGCCAGCTCACCAAGGGGGGCAGGGGAAAACATTCAGTACTTC. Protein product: CASSPRGAGENIQYF.

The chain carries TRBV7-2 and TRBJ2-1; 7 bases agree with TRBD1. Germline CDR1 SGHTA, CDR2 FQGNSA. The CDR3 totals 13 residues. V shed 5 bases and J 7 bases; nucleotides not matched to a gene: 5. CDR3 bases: TGTGCCAGCAGCCCGACAGGGCCGAATGAGCAGTTCTTC. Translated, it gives CASSPTGPNEQFF. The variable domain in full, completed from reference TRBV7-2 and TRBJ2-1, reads GAGVSQSPSNKVTEKGKDVELRCDPISGHTALYWYRQSLGQGLEFLIYFQGNSAPDKSGLPSDRFSAERTGGSVSTLTIQRTQQEDSAVYLCASSPTGPNEQFFGPGTRLTVL.

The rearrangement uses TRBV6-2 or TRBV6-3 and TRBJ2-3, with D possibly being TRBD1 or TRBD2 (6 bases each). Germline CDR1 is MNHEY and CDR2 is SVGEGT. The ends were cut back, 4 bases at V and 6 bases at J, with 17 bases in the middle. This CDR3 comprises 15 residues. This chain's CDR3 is CASSSYKGGTDTQYF. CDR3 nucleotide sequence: TGTGCCAGCAGTTCTTATAAGGGGGGAACGGATACGCAGTATTTT.

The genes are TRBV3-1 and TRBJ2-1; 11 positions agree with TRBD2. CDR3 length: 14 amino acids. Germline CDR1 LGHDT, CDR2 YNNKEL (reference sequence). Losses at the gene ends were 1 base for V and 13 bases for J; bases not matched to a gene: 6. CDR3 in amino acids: CASSQGLAGGNQFF. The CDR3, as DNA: TGTGCCAGCAGCCAAGGGCTAGCGGGGGGAAACCAGTTCTTC.